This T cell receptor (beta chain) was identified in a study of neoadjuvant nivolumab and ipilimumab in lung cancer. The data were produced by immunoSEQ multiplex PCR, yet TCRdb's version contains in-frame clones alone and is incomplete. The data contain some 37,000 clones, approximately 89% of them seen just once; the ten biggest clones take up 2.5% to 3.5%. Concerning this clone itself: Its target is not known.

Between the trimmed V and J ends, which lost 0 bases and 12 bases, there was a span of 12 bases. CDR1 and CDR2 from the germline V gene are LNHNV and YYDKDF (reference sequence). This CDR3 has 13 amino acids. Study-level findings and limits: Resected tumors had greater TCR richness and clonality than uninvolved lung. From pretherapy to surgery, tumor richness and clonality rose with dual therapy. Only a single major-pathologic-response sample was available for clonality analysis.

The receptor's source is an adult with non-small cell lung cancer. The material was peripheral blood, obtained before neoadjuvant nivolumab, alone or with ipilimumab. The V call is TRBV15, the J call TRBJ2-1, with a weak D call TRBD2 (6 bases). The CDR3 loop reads CATSRDEGRGQFF. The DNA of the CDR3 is TGTGCCACCAGCAGAGATGAGGGGCGGGGGCAGTTCTTC.